What follows are 6 T cell receptor beta chains derived from one specimen sequenced in a study of blood T cell repertoires in COVID-19. Data came from immunoSEQ multiplex PCR; TCRdb stores just in-frame clones and leaves some out. The sample has about 110,000 clones; 70% to 90% are singletons. Specimen: peripheral blood. The receptor source for this set is a woman aged 70-85 years who had recovered from COVID-19.

V and J are TRBV28 and TRBJ2-3; 8 bases line up with TRBD1. The junction had 5 bases not matched to a gene; V was cut back by 5 bases and J by 1 base. The CDR3 has 15 residues. From germline, CDR1 is MDHEN and CDR2 SYDVKM. The chain's CDR3 is CASSPGTGGTDTQYF. The CDR3 DNA reads as TGTGCCAGCAGTCCCGGGACAGGTGGCACAGATACGCAGTATTTT. Supplemented by reference TRBV28 and TRBJ2-3, the full variable domain reads DVKVTQSSRYLVKRTGEKVFLECVQDMDHENMFWYRQDPGLGLRLIYFSYDVKMKEKGDIPEGYSVSREKKERFSLILESASTNQTSMYLCASSPGTGGTDTQYFGPGTRLTVL.

The chain employs TRBV4-2 and TRBJ1-2, with a possible D match to TRBD1 (6 bases). V was shortened by 4 bases and J by 1 base, with 19 bases between the two germline ends. CDR3 length: 17 residues. The germline V gene encodes CDR1 LGHNA and CDR2 YNFKEQ. In DNA form, the CDR3 reads TGTGCCAGCAGCCCCGTCCCCGGCAGGGGATATAACTATGGCTACACCTTC. Translating it yields CASSPVPGRGYNYGYTF.

J is TRBJ1-5 and V is TRBV5-1, with 9 bases that match TRBD1. Germline V CDR1 and CDR2: SGHRS, YFSETQ. Losses at the gene ends were 0 bases for V and 9 bases for J; bases not matched to a gene: 1. This CDR3 is built from 13 residues. The CDR3 region has the DNA TGCGCCAGCAGCTTGGAGACAGGGGGGCCCCAGCATTTT. Residues: CASSLETGGPQHF.

The gene calls are TRBV6-2 or TRBV6-3 and TRBJ1-5; D perhaps matches TRBD1 (5 bases). Germline V lookup: CDR1 MNHEY, CDR2 SVGEGT. V gave up 2 bases and J gave up 9 bases, with 14 bases separating them. The CDR3 runs to 14 residues. CDR3 loop: CASSYLGGTWPQHF. Here the CDR3 DNA reads TGTGCCAGCAGTTACCTCGGGGGAACGTGGCCCCAGCATTTT.

The chain uses TRBV4-3 and TRBJ1-4, with a possible D match to TRBD1 (5 bases). Germline assignment: CDR1 LGHNA and CDR2 YSLEER. Trimming cost V 0 bases and J 0 bases, with 11 bases left between them. The CDR3 extends over 17 amino acids. Here the CDR3 DNA reads TGCGCCAGCAGCCAAGATGAGCGGGGGGCAACTAATGAAAAACTGTTTTTT. This codes for CASSQDERGATNEKLFF.

CDR3 region: CASSPLSNTGELFF. CDR3 nucleotides: TGTGCCAGCAGCCCCCTTTCCAACACCGGGGAGCTGTTTTTT. This chain joins TRBV7-6 and TRBJ2-2; D unclear. This CDR3 spans 14 amino acids. Between the trimmed V and J ends, which lost 5 bases and 2 bases, there was a span of 9 bases. Germline V gives CDR1 SGHVS, CDR2 FNYEAQ.